Shown below are 8 T cell receptor beta chains from a single sample sequenced in a study of blood T cell repertoires in COVID-19. The protocol was immunoSEQ multiplex PCR, while the TCRdb copy is restricted to in-frame clones and leaves out a portion. Found here are 250,000 to 300,000 clones, roughly 88% of them singletons; the top ten hold approximately 2.5%. Sequenced input: PBMCs or T cells enriched from blood (not recorded which). The origin of the receptors is a woman aged 40 to 50 with acute COVID-19.

This clone has a handful of counts. The chain recombines TRBV27 with TRBJ2-3; the match to TRBD1 covers 7 bases. The CDR3 sequence is 15 residues long. Trimming at V came to 5 bases and at J to 0 bases, leaving 5 bases not matched to a gene. CDR1 is MNHEY, CDR2 SMNVEV, per germline (reference sequence). CDR3 sequence reads: CASSNWDSSTDTQYF. The CDR3 nucleotides read TGTGCCAGCAGTAACTGGGACAGTAGCACAGATACGCAGTATTTT.

Written as DNA, the CDR3 is TGTGCCAGCAGCTTTACAAGTGGACAAACGAATCAGCCCCAGCATTTT. Its translation: CASSFTSGQTNQPQHF. The V call is TRBV7-9, the J call TRBJ1-5, with D possibly matching TRBD1 (5 bases). The V and J ends lost 3 bases and 4 bases respectively, with 16 bases between them. The length of the CDR3 is 16 residues. Germline lookup yields CDR1 SEHNR and CDR2 FQNEAQ (reference sequence).

This rearrangement joins TRBV7-9 to TRBJ1-2; the D gene is possibly TRBD1 (6 bases). V dropped 5 bases and J dropped 4 bases, with 14 bases sitting between them. The CDR3 runs to 14 residues. Germline CDR1 and CDR2: SEHNR and FQNEAQ (reference sequence). CDR3 residues: CASSRTEAPYGYTF. CDR3 nucleotides: TGTGCCAGCAGCCGGACAGAGGCCCCCTATGGCTACACCTTC.

The chain links TRBV6-6 to TRBJ1-4; D may be TRBD1 (6 bases). The V end lost 5 bases, the J end lost 1 base, and 20 bases lay between the germline ends. The CDR3 has 18 amino acids. Germline loops: CDR1 MNHNY, CDR2 SVGAGI (reference sequence). CDR3 loop: CASSPRGPGVVTNEKLFF. The CDR3 DNA sequence: TGTGCCAGCAGTCCCCGAGGGCCAGGGGTGGTAACTAATGAAAAACTGTTTTTT.

J is TRBJ1-5 and V is TRBV19; D is undetermined. CDR3 size: 15 residues. Germline CDR1 and CDR2: LNHDA and SQIVND (reference sequence). V lost 1 base and J lost 0, with 7 bases in between. As DNA, the CDR3 is TGTGCCAGTAGTATAGGGGCAGTTAGCAATCAGCCCCAGCATTTT. Translation gives CASSIGAVSNQPQHF.

The V and J genes are TRBV19 and TRBJ2-1; D is possibly TRBD1 (5 bases). With 3 bases removed from V and 1 base from J, the gap between germline ends came to 7 bases. CDR1 LNHDA and CDR2 SQIVND come from the germline V gene (reference sequence). This CDR3 comprises 14 residues. This chain's CDR3 is CASSMGQSYNEQFF. The CDR3 nucleotides are TGTGCCAGTAGTATGGGGCAATCCTACAATGAGCAGTTCTTC.

Comment on this clone: Other DNA variants within this sample encode the same CDR3. The chain couples TRBV7-6 to TRBJ2-7; tentatively, D is TRBD1 (6 bases). The V end lost 1 base, the J end lost 6 bases, and 7 bases lay between the germline ends. Germline V gene sequence: CDR1 SGHVS, CDR2 FNYEAQ. The CDR3 is 12 amino acids. The CDR3 here is CASSLGGGEQYF. CDR3 DNA sequence: TGTGCCAGCAGCTTAGGAGGGGGCGAGCAGTACTTC.

The rearrangement uses TRBV7-9 and TRBJ2-5, with D maybe TRBD2 (6 bases). CDR1 SEHNR and CDR2 FQNEAQ come from the germline V gene (reference sequence). V lost 4 bases and J lost 5, with 17 bases in between. This CDR3 is built from 15 residues. The CDR3 DNA follows: TGTGCCAGCAGCTCAAGTCGTTTCCGGGGGGAGACCCAGTACTTC. Translating it yields CASSSSRFRGETQYF.